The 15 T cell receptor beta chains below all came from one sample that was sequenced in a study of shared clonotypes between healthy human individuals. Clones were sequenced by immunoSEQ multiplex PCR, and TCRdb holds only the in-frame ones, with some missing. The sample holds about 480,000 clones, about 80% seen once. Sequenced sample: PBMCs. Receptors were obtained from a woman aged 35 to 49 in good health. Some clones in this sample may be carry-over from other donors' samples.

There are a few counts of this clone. CDR3 amino acids: CASKGETFYEQYF. CDR3 DNA: TGCGCCAGCAAGGGGGAGACATTCTACGAGCAGTACTTC. The V gene is TRBV5-1, the J gene TRBJ2-7; D is perhaps TRBD1 (6 bases). CDR3 size: 13 residues. Deletions cut 6 bases from V and 3 bases from J, with 13 bases between. The V gene's germline CDR1 is SGHRS and CDR2 YFSETQ.

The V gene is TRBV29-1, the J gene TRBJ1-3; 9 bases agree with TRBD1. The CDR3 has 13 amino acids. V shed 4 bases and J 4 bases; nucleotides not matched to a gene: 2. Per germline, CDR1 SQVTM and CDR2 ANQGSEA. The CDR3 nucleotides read TGCAGCGTTGGGACAGGGGTCGGAAACACCATATATTTT. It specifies CSVGTGVGNTIYF. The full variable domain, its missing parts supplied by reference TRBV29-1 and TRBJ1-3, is SAVISQKPSRDICQRGTSLTIQCQVDSQVTMMFWYRQQPGQSLTLIATANQGSEATYESGFVIDKFPISRPNLTFSTLTVSNMSPEDSSIYLCSVGTGVGNTIYFGEGSWLTVV.

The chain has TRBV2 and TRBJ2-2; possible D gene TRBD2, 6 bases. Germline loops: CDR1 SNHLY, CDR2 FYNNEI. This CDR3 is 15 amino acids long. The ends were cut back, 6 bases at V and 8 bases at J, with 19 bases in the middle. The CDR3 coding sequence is TGTGCCAGCAGCCCCGGGCCGGGGAGGAAAGGGGAGCTGTTTTTT. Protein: CASSPGPGRKGELFF.

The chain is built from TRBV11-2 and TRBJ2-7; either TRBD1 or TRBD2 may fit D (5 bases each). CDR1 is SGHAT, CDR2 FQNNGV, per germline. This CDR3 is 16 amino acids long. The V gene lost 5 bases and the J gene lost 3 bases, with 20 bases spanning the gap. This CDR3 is CASSPARGQGNYEQYF. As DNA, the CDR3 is TGTGCCAGCAGCCCGGCTCGCGGGCAGGGAAACTACGAGCAGTACTTC. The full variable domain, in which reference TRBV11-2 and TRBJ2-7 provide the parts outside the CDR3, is EAGVAQSPRYKIIEKRQSVAFWCNPISGHATLYWYQQILGQGPKLLIQFQNNGVVDDSQLPKDRFSAERLKGVDSTLKIQPAKLEDSAVYLCASSPARGQGNYEQYFGPGTRLTVT.

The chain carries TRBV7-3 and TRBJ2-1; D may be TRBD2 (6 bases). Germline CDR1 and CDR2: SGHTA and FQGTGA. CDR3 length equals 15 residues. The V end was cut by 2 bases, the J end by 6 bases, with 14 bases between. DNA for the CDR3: TGTGCCAGCAGCTTACTTAGCGGATTGGGCAATGAGCAGTTCTTC. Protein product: CASSLLSGLGNEQFF.

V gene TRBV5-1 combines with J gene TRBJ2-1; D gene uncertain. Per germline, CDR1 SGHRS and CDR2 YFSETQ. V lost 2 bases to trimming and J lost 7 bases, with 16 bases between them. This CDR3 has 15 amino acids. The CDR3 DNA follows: TGCGCCAGCAGCTTTGGGTTTGAGAAACAGAATGAGCAGTTCTTC. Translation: CASSFGFEKQNEQFF.

For the CDR3, the DNA is TGTGCCTGGGGACCAAAAGGGAGAACTGGTGAAGCTTTCTTT. Protein: CAWGPKGRTGEAFF. The rearrangement uses TRBV30 and TRBJ1-1; D is uncertain. This CDR3 contains 14 residues. V dropped 5 bases and J dropped 7 bases, with 20 bases sitting between them. Germline CDR1 GTSNPN, CDR2 SVGIG (reference sequence). Full variable domain (remainder filled in from reference TRBV30 and TRBJ1-1): SQTIHQWPATLVQPVGSPLSLECTVEGTSNPNLYWYRQAAGRGLQLLFYSVGIGQISSEVPQNLSASRPQDRQFILSSKKLLLSDSGFYLCAWGPKGRTGEAFFGQGTRLTVV.

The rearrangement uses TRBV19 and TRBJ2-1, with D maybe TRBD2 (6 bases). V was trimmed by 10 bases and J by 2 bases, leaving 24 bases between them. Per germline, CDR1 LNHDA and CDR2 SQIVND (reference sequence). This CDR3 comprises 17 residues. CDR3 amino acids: CANAIGPGRNAYNEQFF. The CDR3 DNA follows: TGTGCCAACGCTATAGGTCCGGGGAGGAATGCCTACAATGAGCAGTTCTTC.

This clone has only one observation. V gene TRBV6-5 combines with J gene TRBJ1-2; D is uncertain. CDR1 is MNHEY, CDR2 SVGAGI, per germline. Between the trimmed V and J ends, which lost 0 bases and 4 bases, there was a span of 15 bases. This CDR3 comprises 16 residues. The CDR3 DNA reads TGTGCCAGCAGTTACTCACGGAGGGAGGTGGGCTATGGCTACACCTTC. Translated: CASSYSRREVGYGYTF.

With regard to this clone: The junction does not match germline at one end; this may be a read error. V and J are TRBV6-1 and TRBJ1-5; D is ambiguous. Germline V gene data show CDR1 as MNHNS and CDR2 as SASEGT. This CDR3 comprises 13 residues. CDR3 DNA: TGTGCCAGCACCCTGGGTAGCATTCAGCCCCAGCATTTT. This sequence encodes CASTLGSIQPQHF.

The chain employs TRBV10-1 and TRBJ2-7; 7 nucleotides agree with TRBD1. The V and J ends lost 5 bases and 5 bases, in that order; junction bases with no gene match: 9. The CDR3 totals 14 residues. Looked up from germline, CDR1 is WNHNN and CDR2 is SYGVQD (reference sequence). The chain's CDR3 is CASSPDRVGNEQYF. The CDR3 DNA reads TGCGCCAGCAGTCCCGACAGGGTTGGAAACGAGCAGTACTTC.

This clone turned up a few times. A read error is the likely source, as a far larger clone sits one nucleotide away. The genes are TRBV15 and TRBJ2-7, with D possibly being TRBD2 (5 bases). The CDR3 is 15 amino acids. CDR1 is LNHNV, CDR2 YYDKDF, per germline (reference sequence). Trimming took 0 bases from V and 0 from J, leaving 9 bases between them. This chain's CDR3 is CATSREEGSSYEQYF. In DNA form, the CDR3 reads TGTGCCACCAGCAGAGAGGAAGGGAGCTCCTACGAGCAGTACTTC.

The CDR3 DNA reads TGCGCCAGCAGCTCGGGACAGAATGAAAAACTGTTTTTT. It yields the protein CASSSGQNEKLFF. The rearrangement joins TRBV5-1 to TRBJ1-4, with TRBD1 matching 7 bases. The V gene end was trimmed by 3 bases and the J gene end by 5 bases; junction bases not matched to a gene: 1. Looked up from germline, CDR1 is SGHRS and CDR2 is YFSETQ. The CDR3 spans 13 residues.

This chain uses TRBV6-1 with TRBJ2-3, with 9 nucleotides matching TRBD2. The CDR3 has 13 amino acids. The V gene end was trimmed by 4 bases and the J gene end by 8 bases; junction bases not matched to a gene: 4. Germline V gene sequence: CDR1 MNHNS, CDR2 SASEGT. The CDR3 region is CASSASGMVTQYF. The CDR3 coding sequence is TGTGCCAGCAGTGCTAGCGGGATGGTTACGCAGTATTTT.

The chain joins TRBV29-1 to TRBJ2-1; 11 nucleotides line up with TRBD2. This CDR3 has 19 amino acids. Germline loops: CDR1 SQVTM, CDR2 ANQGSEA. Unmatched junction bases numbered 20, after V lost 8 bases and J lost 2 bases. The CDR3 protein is CSTDRGISGRALTYNEQFF. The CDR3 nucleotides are TGCAGCACAGACAGGGGTATTAGCGGGAGGGCCCTGACCTACAATGAGCAGTTCTTC.